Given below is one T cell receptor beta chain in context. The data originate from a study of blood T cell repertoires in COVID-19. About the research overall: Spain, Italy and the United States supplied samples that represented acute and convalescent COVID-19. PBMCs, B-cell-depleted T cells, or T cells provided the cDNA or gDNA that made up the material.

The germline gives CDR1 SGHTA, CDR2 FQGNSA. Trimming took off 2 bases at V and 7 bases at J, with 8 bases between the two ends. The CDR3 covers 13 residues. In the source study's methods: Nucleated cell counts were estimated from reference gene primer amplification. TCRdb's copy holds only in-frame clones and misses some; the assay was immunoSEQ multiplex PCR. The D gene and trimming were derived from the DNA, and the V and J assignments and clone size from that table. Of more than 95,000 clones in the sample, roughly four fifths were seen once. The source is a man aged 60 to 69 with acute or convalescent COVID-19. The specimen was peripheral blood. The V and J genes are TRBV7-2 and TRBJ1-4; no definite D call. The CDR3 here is CASSLSHSEKLFF. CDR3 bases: TGTGCCAGCAGCTTAAGCCACAGTGAAAAACTGTTTTTT.